Included here is one T cell receptor beta chain sequence, with context. As yet, its antigen is unknown. The data belong to a study of Ad26.COV2.S vaccination and SARS-CoV-2 variants. Background on the study: Once or twice, 56 days apart, Ad26.COV2.S was delivered intramuscularly. Overall study results and limits: The placebo group had lower spike-specific TCR breadth than the vaccine recipients did.

The V and J ends lost 3 bases and 3 bases, in that order; junction bases with no gene match: 7. The CDR3 consists of 15 residues. The germline V gene has CDR1 LNHDA and CDR2 SQIVND (reference sequence). TCRdb's table, derived via immunoSEQ multiplex PCR, lists solely in-frame clones and lacks some. The table records under 550,000 clones, approximately 87% of them present only once. Regarding treatment: some 20 received Ad26.COV2.S at low or high dose, single or two shots; several received placebo; per-sample allocation not given. The samples date from day 63 after the first vaccine or placebo injection. An Ad26 vector was used to express Wuhan-strain SARS-CoV-2 spike as the vaccine.

The source of this sequence is a person between 18 and 59 years old who received the Ad26.COV2.S COVID-19 vaccine or a placebo. V usage is TRBV19 and J usage is TRBJ2-7; 8 bases match TRBD1. Sequenced here: peripheral blood, sampled in a trial of Ad26.COV2.S vaccine versus placebo. The CDR3 region is CASSMGTGNFYEQYF. The DNA for the CDR3 is TGTGCCAGTAGTATGGGGACAGGAAATTTCTACGAGCAGTACTTC.